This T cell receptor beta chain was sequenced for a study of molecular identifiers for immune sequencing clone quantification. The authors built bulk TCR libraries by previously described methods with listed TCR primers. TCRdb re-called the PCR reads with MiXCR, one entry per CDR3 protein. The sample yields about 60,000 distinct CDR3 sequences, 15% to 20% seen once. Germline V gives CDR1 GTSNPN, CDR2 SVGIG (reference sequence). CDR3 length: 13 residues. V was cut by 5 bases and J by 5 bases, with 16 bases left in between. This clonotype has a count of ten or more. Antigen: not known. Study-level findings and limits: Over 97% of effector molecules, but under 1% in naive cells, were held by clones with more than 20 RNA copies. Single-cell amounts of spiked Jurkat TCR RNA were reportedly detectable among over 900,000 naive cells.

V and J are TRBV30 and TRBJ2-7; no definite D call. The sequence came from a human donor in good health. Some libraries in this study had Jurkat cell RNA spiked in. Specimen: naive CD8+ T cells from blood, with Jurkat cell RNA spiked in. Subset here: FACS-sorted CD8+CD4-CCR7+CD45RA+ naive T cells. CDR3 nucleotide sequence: TGTGCCTGGCTGGGCGGTGGCCGGAACGAGCAGTACTTC. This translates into CAWLGGGRNEQYF.